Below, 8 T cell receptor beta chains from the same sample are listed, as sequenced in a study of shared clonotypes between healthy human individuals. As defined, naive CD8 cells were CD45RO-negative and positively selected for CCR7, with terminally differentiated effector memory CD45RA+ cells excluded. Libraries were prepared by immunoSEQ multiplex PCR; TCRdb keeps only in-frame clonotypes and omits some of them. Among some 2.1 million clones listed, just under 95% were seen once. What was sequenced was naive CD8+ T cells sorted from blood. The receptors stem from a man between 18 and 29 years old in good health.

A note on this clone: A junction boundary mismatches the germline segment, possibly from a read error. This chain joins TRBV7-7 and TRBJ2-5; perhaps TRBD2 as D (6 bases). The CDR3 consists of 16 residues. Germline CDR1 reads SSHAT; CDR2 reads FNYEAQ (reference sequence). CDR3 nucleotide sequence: TGTGCTAGCAGCCCGGGACTCGGGCTGTACCAAGAGACCCAGTACTTC. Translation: CASSPGLGLYQETQYF.

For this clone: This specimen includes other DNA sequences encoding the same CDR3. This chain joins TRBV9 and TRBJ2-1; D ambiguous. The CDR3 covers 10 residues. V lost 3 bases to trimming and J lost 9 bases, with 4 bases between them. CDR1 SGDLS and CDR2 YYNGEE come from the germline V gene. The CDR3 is CASSGSEQFF. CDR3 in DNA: TGTGCCAGCAGCGGCAGTGAGCAGTTCTTC.

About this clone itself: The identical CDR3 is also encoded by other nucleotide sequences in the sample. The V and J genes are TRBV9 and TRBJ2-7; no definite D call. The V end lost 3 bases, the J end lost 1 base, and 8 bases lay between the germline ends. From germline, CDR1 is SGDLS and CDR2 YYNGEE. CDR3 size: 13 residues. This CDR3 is CASSEGISYEQYF. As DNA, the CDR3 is TGTGCCAGCAGCGAGGGAATTTCCTACGAGCAGTACTTC.

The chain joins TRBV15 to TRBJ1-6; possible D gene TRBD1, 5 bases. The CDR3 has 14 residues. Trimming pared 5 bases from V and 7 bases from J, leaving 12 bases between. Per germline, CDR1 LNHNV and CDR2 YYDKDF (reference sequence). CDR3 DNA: TGTGCCACCAGCCAAGGGGCGGGGAATTCACCCCTCCACTTT. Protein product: CATSQGAGNSPLHF.

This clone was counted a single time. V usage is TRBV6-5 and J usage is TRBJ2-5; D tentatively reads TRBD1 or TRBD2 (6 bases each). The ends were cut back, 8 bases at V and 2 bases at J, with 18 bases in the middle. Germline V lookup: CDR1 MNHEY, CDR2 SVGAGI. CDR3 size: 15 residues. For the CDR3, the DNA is TGTGCCAGCGGGGGCGGCGGGGCCCTTCAAGAGACCCAGTACTTC. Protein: CASGGGGALQETQYF.

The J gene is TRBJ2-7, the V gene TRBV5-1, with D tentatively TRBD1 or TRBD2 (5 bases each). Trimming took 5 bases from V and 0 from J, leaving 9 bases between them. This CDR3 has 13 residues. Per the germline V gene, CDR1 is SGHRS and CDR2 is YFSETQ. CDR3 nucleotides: TGCGCCAGCAGTATGGGGGTCTCCTACGAGCAGTACTTC. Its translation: CASSMGVSYEQYF.

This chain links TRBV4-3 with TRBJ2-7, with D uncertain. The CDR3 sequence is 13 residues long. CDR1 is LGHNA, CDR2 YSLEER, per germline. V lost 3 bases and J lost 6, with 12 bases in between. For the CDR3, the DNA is TGCGCCAGCAGCCACGCCAAGGGAAGCGAGCAGTACTTC. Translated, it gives CASSHAKGSEQYF.

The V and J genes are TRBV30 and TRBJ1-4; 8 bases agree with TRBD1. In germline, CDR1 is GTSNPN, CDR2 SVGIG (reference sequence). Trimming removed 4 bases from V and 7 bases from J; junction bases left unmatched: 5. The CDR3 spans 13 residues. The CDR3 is CAWKTGGAEKLFF. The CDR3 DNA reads TGTGCCTGGAAAACAGGGGGGGCTGAAAAACTGTTTTTT.